This T cell receptor (beta chain) was retrieved from a study of cytomegalovirus exposure and HLA in healthy donors. Vbeta (60) and Jbeta (13) primers were used in the PCR. Here immunoSEQ multiplex PCR was the method, and the copy in TCRdb shows in-frame clones only, minus some. The profile shows 150,000 to 200,000 clones, 75% to 85% of them singletons. This TCR came from a male donor in good health and CMV-seropositive. The sample comprised PBMCs.

In nucleotides, the CDR3 is TGTGCCACCAGCAGATGGGAGCGCGGGAGTGCAGATACGCAGTATTTT. Its protein is CATSRWERGSADTQYF. V and J are TRBV15 and TRBJ2-3, with 7 bases that match TRBD2. V was pared by 2 bases and J by 4 bases, with 9 bases of the junction left unmatched. Per germline, CDR1 LNHNV and CDR2 YYDKDF (reference sequence). The CDR3 totals 16 residues.